This T cell receptor beta chain was documented in a study of T cells in Graves' hyperthyroidism and ophthalmopathy. With duration under 3 months, ophthalmopathy was active: Clinical Activity Score at least 3, NOSPECS at least 4. Uncontrolled infections, other autoimmune diseases, pregnancy or lactation led to exclusion of patients. It was 8.5 to 10 ml of fresh peripheral blood that supplied the PBMCs. This clonotype was counted many times. Antigen unknown. RNA transcripts provided the source from which TCR beta CDR3 regions were amplified. The primer set for the first-round RT-PCR of the TCR CDR3 was HTBI. TCRdb itself ran the multiplex PCR reads through MiXCR, one entry per CDR3 protein. Of fewer than 650,000 distinct CDR3 sequences listed, 12% to 15% are singletons. V lost 5 bases and J lost 4; bases outside the gene matches: 10. The germline gives CDR1 MDHEN, CDR2 SYDVKM. The CDR3 sequence is 15 residues long.

General study points: For ophthalmopathy, model prediction preceded onset by a median approximately 6 months.

This receptor was identified in a young woman with Graves' ophthalmopathy. Source material: blood. The J gene is TRBJ1-2, the V gene TRBV28, with 7 bases that match TRBD1. The CDR3 sequence is CASSDRDRLIYGYTF. CDR3 DNA sequence: TGTGCCAGCAGTGACCGGGACAGACTAATCTATGGCTACACCTTC.